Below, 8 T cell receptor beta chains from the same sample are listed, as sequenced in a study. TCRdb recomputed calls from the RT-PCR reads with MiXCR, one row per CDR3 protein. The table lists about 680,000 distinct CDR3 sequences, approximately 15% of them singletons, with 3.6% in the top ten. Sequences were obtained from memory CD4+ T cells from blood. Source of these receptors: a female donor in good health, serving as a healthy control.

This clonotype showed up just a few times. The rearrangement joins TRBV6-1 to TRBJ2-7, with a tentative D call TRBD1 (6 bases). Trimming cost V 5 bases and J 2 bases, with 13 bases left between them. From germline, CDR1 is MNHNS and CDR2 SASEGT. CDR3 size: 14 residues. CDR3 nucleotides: TGTGCCAGCAGTTACCGGGACAAAACCTACGAGCAGTACTTC. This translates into CASSYRDKTYEQYF.

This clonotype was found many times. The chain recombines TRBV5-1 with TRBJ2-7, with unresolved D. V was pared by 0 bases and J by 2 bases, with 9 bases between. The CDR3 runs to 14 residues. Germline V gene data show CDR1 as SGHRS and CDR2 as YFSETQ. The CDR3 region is CASSLGAHTYEQYF. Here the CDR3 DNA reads TGCGCCAGCAGCTTGGGGGCCCATACCTACGAGCAGTACTTC.

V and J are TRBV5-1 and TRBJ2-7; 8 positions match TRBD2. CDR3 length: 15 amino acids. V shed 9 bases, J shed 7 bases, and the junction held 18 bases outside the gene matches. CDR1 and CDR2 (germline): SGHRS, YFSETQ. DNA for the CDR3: TGCGCCACCCGTGGTGGTAGCGGGATGGTTGAGGAGCAGTACTTC. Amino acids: CATRGGSGMVEEQYF.

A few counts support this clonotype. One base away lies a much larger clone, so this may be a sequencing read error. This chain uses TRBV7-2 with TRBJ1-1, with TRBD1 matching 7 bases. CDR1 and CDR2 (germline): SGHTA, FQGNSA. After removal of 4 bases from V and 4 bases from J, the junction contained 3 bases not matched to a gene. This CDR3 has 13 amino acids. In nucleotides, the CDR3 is TGTGCCAGCAGCTCAGACAGGGTCACTGAAGCTTTCTTT. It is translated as CASSSDRVTEAFF.

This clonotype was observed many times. CDR3 nucleotide sequence: TGCAGTGCTAGAGATCCCATAAATCAGCCCCAGCATTTT. It translates to CSARDPINQPQHF. This chain uses TRBV20-1 with TRBJ1-5; no clear D. V lost 0 bases and J lost 4, with 7 bases in between. Germline V gene lookup returns CDR1 DFQATT and CDR2 SNEGSKA (reference sequence). This CDR3 region has 13 residues.

CDR3 sequence: CASSSLAGTSYEQYF. The CDR3 DNA follows: TGTGCCAGCAGCTCACTGGCTGGGACCTCCTACGAGCAGTACTTC. The J gene is TRBJ2-7, the V gene TRBV7-3, with D tentatively TRBD1 or TRBD2 (5 bases each). The CDR3 runs to 15 residues. Germline loops: CDR1 SGHTA, CDR2 FQGTGA. Trimming removed 4 bases from V and 0 bases from J, with 13 bases in between.

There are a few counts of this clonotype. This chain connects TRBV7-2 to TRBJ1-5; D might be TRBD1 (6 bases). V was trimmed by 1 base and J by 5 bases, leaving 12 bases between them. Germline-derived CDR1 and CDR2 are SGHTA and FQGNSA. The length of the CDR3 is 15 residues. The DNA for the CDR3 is TGTGCCAGCAGCTTAGAGCCAGGGGTTTATCAGCCCCAGCATTTT. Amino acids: CASSLEPGVYQPQHF.

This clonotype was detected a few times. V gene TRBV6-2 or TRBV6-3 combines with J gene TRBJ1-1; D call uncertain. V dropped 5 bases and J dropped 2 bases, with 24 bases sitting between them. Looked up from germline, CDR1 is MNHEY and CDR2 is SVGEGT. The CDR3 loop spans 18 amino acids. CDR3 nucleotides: TGTGCCAGCAGTCCCCCTTCCGAAATTGCACAGACCAACACTGAAGCTTTCTTT. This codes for CASSPPSEIAQTNTEAFF.